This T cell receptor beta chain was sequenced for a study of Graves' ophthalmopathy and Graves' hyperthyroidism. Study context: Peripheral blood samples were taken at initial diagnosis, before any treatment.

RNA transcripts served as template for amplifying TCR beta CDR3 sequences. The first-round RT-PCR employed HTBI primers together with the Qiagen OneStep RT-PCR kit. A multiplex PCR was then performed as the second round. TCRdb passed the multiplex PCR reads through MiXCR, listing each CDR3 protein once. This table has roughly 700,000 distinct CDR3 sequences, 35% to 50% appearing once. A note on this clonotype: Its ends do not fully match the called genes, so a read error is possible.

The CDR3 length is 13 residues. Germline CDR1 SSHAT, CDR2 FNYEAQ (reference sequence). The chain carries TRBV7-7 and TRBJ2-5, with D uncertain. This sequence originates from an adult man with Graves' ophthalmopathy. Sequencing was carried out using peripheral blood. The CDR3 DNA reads TGTGCTAGCAGCTCCTACCCTCAAGAGACCCAGTACTTC. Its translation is CASSSYPQETQYF.